These T cell receptor beta chains were read from a single sample in a study of CD8+ T cells in alopecia areata. Libraries were prepared by immunoSEQ multiplex PCR; TCRdb keeps only in-frame clonotypes and omits some of them. The sample records hundreds of thousands of clones, around three fifths being singletons. The input for sequencing was CD4+ T cells sorted from blood, taken around week 53, from a patient treated with tofacitinib. The receptors here all came from a human donor with alopecia areata. Each CDR3 is given with its conserved first and last residue. Fields, in order: clone size, V gene, D gene, CDR3 protein. D genes are given only for firm matches. A row's size may be missing; if present it is once, few, many or a size class.

>.|TRBV11-2|.
CASSLTTRGYEQYF
>.|TRBV10-3|.
CATTSGSGNTEAFF
>.|TRBV19|.
CASWGRGNQPQHF
>few|TRBV18|.
CASSPVPNINYGYTF
>.|TRBV2|TRBD2
CASRARTSGSYEQYF
>few|TRBV27|TRBD2
CASNRGRGLQETQYF
>.|TRBV18|TRBD1
CASSPGQGTNQPQHF
>few|TRBV30|.
CAWSVLRNTGELFF
>.|TRBV7-9|.
CASSLTAVGVRGNYGYTF
>.|TRBV7-9|.
CASSLQENTEAFF
>many|TRBV18|.
CASSPLDTAHEQYF
>once|TRBV9|.
CASSVGLTRQSYEQYF
>once|TRBV5-1|.
CASSPRRGPSSYEQYF
>.|TRBV7-2|.
CASSPPGLPDTQYF
>.|TRBV29-1|.
CSVRTDSYEQYF
>few|TRBV29-1|TRBD2
CSVTGTSGATDTQYF
>few|TRBV7-2|.
CASSLVVRGYTF
>few|TRBV30|.
CAWSPRGNTIYF